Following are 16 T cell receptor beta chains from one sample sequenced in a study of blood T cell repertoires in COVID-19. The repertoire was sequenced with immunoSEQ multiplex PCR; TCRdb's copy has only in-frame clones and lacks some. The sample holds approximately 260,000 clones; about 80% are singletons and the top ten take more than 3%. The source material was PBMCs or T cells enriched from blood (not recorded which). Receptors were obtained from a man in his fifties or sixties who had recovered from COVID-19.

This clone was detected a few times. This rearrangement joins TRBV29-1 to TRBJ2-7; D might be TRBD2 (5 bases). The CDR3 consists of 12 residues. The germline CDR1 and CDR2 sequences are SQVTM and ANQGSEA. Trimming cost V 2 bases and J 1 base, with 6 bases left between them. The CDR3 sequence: CSVELASYEQYF. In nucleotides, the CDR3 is TGCAGCGTTGAATTAGCGTCCTACGAGCAGTACTTC.

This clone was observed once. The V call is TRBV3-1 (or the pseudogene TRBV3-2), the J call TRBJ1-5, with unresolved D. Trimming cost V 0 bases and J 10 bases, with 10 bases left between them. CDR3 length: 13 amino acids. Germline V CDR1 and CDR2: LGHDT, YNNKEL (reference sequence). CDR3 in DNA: TGTGCCAGCAGCCAAGATGCGGGTAGTCCCCAGCATTTT. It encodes CASSQDAGSPQHF.

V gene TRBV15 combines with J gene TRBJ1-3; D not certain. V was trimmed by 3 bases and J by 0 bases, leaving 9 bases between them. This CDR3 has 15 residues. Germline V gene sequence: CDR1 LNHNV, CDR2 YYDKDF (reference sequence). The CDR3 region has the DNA TGTGCCACCAGCAGTGGCACCTCCTCTGGAAACACCATATATTTT. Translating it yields CATSSGTSSGNTIYF.

As DNA, the CDR3 is TGTGCCAGCAGTTATGGGGGGTCCTACGAGCAGTACTTC. It yields the protein CASSYGGSYEQYF. The gene calls are TRBV6-2 or TRBV6-3 and TRBJ2-7; possible D gene TRBD2, 6 bases. This CDR3 has 13 amino acids. Trimming took off 3 bases at V and 1 base at J, with 7 bases between the two ends. Germline V gene sequence: CDR1 MNHEY, CDR2 SVGEGT.

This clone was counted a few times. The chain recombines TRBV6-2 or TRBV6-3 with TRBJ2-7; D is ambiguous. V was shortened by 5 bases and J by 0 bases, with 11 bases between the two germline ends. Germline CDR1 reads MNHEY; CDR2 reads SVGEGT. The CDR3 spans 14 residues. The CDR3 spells CASSTYVGSYEQYF. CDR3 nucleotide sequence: TGTGCCAGCAGTACCTACGTCGGCTCCTACGAGCAGTACTTC.

The DNA for the CDR3 is TGTGCCGCCGAAGGGCGAAGTCAGGCGACAGGGAAAGGCCGACCCTATGGCTACACCTTC. As protein: CAAEGRSQATGKGRPYGYTF. V usage is TRBV15 and J usage is TRBJ1-2, with 7 bases aligning to TRBD1. V gave up 11 bases and J gave up 4 bases; unmatched junction bases: 31. CDR1 and CDR2 from the germline V gene are LNHNV and YYDKDF (reference sequence). The CDR3 totals 20 residues.

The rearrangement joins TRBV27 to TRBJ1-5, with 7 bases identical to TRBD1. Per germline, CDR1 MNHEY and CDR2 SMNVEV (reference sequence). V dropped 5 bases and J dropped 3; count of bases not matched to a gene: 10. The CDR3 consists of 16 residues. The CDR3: CASSPLNRGFNQPQHF. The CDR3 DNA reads TGTGCCAGCAGTCCTCTAAACAGGGGTTTCAATCAGCCCCAGCATTTT.

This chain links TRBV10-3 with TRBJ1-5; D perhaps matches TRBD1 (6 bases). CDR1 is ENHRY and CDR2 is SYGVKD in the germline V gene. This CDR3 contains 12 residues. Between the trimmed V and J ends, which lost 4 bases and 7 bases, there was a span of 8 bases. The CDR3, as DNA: TGTGCCATCAGTGCAGGGGAGCAGCCCCAGCATTTT. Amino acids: CAISAGEQPQHF.

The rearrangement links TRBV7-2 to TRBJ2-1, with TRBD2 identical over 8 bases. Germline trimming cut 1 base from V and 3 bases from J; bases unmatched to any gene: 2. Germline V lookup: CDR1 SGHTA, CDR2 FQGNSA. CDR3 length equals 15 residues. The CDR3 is CASSLGGGHYNEQFF. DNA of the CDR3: TGTGCCAGCAGCTTAGGCGGGGGGCACTACAATGAGCAGTTCTTC.

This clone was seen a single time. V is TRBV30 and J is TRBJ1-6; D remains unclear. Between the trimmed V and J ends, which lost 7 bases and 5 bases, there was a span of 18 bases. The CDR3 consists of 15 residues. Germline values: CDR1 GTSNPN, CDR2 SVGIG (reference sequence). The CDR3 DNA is TGTGCCTCGCGTGAGGGCGGGGTCAATAATTCACCCCTCCACTTT. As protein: CASREGGVNNSPLHF.

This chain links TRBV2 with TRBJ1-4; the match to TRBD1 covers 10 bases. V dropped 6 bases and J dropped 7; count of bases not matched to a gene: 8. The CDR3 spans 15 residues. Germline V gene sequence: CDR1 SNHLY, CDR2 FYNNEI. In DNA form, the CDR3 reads TGTGCCAGCAGCGTCGACAGGGGGCGCGGTGAAAAACTGTTTTTT. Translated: CASSVDRGRGEKLFF.

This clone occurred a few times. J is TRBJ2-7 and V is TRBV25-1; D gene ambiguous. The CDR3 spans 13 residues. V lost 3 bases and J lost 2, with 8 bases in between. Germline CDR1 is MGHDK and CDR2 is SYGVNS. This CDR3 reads CASSDRWAYEQYF. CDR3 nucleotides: TGTGCCAGCAGTGACAGGTGGGCCTACGAGCAGTACTTC.

CDR3 sequence (DNA): TGTGCCAGCAGCTTAGGGATTACGGACAGGGGTGAAGCTTTCTTT. It specifies CASSLGITDRGEAFF. V is TRBV7-6 and J is TRBJ1-1, with TRBD1 matching over 9 bases. The V segment lost 1 base and the J segment 7 bases; nucleotides outside the gene matches: 7. The CDR3 has 15 amino acids. In germline, CDR1 is SGHVS, CDR2 FNYEAQ.

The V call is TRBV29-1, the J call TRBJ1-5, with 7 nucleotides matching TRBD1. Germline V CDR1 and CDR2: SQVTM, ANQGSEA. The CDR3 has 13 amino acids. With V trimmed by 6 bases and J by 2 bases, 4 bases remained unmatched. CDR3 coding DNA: TGCAGCGTGGGACAGATGGGCAATCAGCCCCAGCATTTT. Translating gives CSVGQMGNQPQHF.

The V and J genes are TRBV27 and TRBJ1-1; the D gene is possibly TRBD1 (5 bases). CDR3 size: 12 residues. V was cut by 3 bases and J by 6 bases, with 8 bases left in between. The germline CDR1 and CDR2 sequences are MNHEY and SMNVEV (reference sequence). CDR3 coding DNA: TGTGCCAGCAGTTTCCGGGGGGCTGAAGCTTTCTTT. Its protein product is CASSFRGAEAFF.

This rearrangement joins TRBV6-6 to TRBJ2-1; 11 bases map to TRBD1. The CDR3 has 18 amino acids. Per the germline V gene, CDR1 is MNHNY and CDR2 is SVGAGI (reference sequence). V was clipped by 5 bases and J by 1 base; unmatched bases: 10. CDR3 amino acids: CASSPPGQGVLSYNEQFF. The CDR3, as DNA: TGTGCCAGCAGTCCGCCGGGACAGGGGGTTCTATCCTACAATGAGCAGTTCTTC.